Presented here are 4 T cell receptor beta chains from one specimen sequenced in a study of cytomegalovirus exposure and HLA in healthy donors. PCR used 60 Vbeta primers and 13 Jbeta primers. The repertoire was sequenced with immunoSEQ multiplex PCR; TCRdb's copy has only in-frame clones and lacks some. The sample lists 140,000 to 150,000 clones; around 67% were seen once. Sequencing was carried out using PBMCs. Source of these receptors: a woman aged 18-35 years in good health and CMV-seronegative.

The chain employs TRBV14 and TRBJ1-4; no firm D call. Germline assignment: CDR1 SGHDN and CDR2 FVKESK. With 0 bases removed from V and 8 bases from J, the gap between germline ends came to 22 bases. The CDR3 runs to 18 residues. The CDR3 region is CASSQDRLANPLSEKLFF. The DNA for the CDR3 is TGTGCCAGCAGCCAAGACAGGCTTGCCAACCCTCTCTCAGAAAAACTGTTTTTT.

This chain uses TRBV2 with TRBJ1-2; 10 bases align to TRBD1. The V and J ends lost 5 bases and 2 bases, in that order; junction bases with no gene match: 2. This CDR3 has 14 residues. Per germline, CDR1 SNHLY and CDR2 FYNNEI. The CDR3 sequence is CASSRTGGNYGYTF. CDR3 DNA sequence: TGTGCCAGCAGTCGGACAGGGGGAAACTATGGCTACACCTTC.

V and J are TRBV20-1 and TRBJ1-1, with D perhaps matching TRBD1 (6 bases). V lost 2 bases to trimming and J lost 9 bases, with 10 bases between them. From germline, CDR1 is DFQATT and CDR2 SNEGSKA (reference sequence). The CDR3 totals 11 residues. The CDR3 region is CSARRTDKAFF. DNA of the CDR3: TGCAGTGCTAGACGGACAGATAAAGCTTTCTTT.

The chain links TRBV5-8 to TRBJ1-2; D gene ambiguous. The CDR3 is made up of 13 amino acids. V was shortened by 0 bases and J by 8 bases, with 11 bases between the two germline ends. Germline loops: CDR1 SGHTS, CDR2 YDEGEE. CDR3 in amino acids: CASSLDDTPGYTF. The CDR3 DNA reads TGTGCCAGCAGCTTGGACGACACCCCGGGCTACACCTTC.